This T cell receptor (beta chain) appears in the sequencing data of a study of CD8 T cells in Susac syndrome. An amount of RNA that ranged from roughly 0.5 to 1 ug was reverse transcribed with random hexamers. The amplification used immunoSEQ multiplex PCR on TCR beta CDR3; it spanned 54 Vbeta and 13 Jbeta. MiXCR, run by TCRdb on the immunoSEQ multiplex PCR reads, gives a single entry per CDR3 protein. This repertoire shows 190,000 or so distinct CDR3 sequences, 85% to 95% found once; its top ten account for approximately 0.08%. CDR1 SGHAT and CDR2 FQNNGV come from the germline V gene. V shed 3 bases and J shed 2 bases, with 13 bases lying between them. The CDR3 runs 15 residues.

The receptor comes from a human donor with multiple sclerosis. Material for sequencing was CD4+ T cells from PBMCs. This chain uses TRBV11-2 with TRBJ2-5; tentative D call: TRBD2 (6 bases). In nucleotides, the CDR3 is TGTGCCAGCAGCTTTTACGGGGGAACACAAGAGACCCAGTACTTC. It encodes CASSFYGGTQETQYF.